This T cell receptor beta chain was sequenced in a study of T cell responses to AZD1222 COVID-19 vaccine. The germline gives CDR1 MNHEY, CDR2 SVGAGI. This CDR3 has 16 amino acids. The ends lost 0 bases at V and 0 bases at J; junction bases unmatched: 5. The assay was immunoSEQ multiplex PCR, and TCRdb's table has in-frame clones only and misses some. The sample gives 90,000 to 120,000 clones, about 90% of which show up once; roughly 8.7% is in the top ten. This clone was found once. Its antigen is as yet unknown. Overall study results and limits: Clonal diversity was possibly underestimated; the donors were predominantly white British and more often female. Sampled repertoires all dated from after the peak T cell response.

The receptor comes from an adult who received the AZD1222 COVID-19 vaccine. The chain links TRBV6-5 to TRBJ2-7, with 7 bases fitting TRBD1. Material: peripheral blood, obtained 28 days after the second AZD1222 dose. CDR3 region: CASSYSIGTVSYEQYF. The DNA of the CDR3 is TGTGCCAGCAGTTACTCAATCGGGACAGTCTCCTACGAGCAGTACTTC.